These 23 T cell receptor beta chains were sequenced from one sample in a study of human T cells and chemical hapten exposure (dated by TCRdb to about 2021). Libraries were built with RACE. Sequencing was carried out with a NextSeq 500. TCRdb reran the public reads through fastp at Q25 and MiXCR, keeping productive beta chains. Identical CDR3 proteins give one entry, which carries the most common genes and DNA. For this sample there are roughly 90,000 distinct CDR3 sequences; around 9.9% appear just once. Of the sample, more than 1% falls within the top ten clones. In light of the paper, this sample's time point label describes: patch test 3, about 24 weeks after DPC sensitization. The sample's treatment or condition label, in plain terms: therapeutic diphenylcyclopropenone sensitization with weekly scalp DPC. Sequencing was performed on whole blood, taken in connection with sensitization to the hapten diphenylcyclopropenone (DPC). All receptors come from a young woman with alopecia areata. Some clones in this sample may be carry-over from other donors' samples.

Ten or more counts support this clonotype. The chain joins TRBV6-2 or TRBV6-3 to TRBJ2-1; no firm D call. The CDR3 totals 13 residues. Trimming took off 7 bases at V and 8 bases at J, with 15 bases between the two ends. The V gene's germline CDR1 is MNHEY and CDR2 SVGEGT. The CDR3: CASMPAQLYEQFF. CDR3 in DNA: TGTGCCAGCATGCCGGCCCAACTATATGAGCAGTTCTTC.

This clonotype was seen many times. CDR3 coding DNA: TGTGCCAGCAGCTTAGTTCAGGGGGCAACCCACGAGCAGTACTTC. Protein: CASSLVQGATHEQYF. V and J are TRBV7-9 and TRBJ2-7; 8 positions match TRBD1. The CDR3 totals 15 residues. Germline CDR1 reads SEHNR; CDR2 reads FQNEAQ (reference sequence). V shed 1 base and J 5 bases; nucleotides not matched to a gene: 7.

This chain uses TRBV29-1 with TRBJ1-1, with D possibly being TRBD1 (5 bases). This CDR3 contains 15 residues. Between the trimmed V and J ends, which lost 3 bases and 4 bases, there was a span of 18 bases. The germline V gene has CDR1 SQVTM and CDR2 ANQGSEA. The CDR3 coding sequence is TGCAGCGTTGACCCGGGGCAGCGTTTGGCCACTGAAGCTTTCTTT. Its protein is CSVDPGQRLATEAFF.

This clonotype was seen only a few times. The V call is TRBV9, the J call TRBJ1-2, with TRBD1 identical over 10 bases. The CDR3 totals 14 residues. CDR1 and CDR2 (germline): SGDLS, YYNGEE. The V gene end was trimmed by 0 bases and the J gene end by 8 bases; junction bases not matched to a gene: 4. The CDR3 loop is CASSVADRGLGYTF. The CDR3, as DNA: TGTGCCAGCAGCGTAGCTGACAGGGGGCTCGGCTACACCTTC.

V is TRBV14 and J is TRBJ2-1; D unresolved. Trimming took 4 bases from V and 6 from J, leaving 7 bases between them. CDR1 SGHDN and CDR2 FVKESK come from the germline V gene. This CDR3 has 12 residues. The CDR3 loop is CASSRRGNEQFF. The CDR3 DNA is TGTGCCAGCAGCCGTAGAGGCAATGAGCAGTTCTTC. Full variable domain (missing parts from reference TRBV14 and TRBJ2-1): EAGVTQFPSHSVIEKGQTVTLRCDPISGHDNLYWYRRVMGKEIKFLLHFVKESKQDESGMPNNRFLAERTGGTYSTLKVQPAELEDSGVYFCASSRRGNEQFFGPGTRLTVL.

Many counts were recorded for this clonotype. V gene TRBV6-1 combines with J gene TRBJ2-7; D is ambiguous. Germline values: CDR1 MNHNS, CDR2 SASEGT. V was cut by 10 bases and J by 7 bases, with 14 bases left in between. This CDR3 has 11 amino acids. The CDR3 sequence: CATNRMGEQYV. In DNA, the CDR3 is TGTGCCACCAATCGGATGGGGGAGCAGTACGTC.

A single count supports this clonotype. The CDR3 bases are TGTGCCAGCAGCCCTTGGACAGGCGGCACAGATACGCAGTATTTT. It is translated as CASSPWTGGTDTQYF. V gene TRBV7-2 combines with J gene TRBJ2-3; 7 positions match TRBD1. The germline V gene has CDR1 SGHTA and CDR2 FQGNSA. Trimming took 5 bases from V and 1 from J; bases not matched to a gene: 6. The CDR3 totals 15 residues.

Only a few counts were recorded for this clonotype. This chain links TRBV27 with TRBJ2-7; perhaps TRBD2 as D (7 bases). Deletions cut 6 bases from V and 2 bases from J, with 11 bases between. Germline CDR1 is MNHEY and CDR2 is SMNVEV (reference sequence). This CDR3 is built from 13 residues. The CDR3 loop reads CASRQGRAYEQYF. In DNA, the CDR3 is TGTGCCAGCAGGCAGGGGAGGGCCTACGAGCAGTACTTC.

This clonotype showed up just a few times. One base away lies a much larger clone, so this may be a sequencing read error. The rearrangement joins TRBV7-6 to TRBJ2-3, with D maybe TRBD1 (6 bases). The length of the CDR3 is 15 residues. The germline V gene has CDR1 SGHVS and CDR2 FNYEAQ. This CDR3 is CTSSLVQDRPDTQYF. The CDR3 DNA reads TGTACCAGCAGCTTAGTTCAGGACAGACCAGATACGCAGTATTTT.

V is TRBV5-1 and J is TRBJ1-2; no reliable D call. CDR1 is SGHRS, CDR2 YFSETQ, per germline. The CDR3 runs to 14 residues. V lost 4 bases, J lost 0 bases, and 10 bases lay in between. CDR3 residues: CASSGVSANYGYTF. CDR3 DNA sequence: TGCGCCAGCAGCGGGGTTTCGGCTAACTATGGCTACACCTTC. The full variable domain, its missing parts supplied by reference TRBV5-1 and TRBJ1-2, is KAGVTQTPRYLIKTRGQQVTLSCSPISGHRSVSWYQQTPGQGLQFLFEYFSETQRNKGNFPGRFSGRQFSNSRSEMNVSTLELGDSALYLCASSGVSANYGYTFGSGTRLTVV.

This clonotype was picked up many times. The chain carries TRBV9 and TRBJ1-5; 8 bases are shared with TRBD1. Trimming cost V 2 bases and J 3 bases; bases outside gene matches: 4. The CDR3 runs to 15 residues. CDR1 SGDLS and CDR2 YYNGEE come from the germline V gene. CDR3 sequence reads: CASSVTGANNQPQHF. The CDR3 coding sequence is TGTGCCAGCAGCGTGACAGGGGCTAACAATCAGCCCCAGCATTTT.

Many counts were recorded for this clonotype. The chain is built from TRBV2 and TRBJ2-1; TRBD1 agrees at 11 bases. CDR1 and CDR2 from the germline V gene are SNHLY and FYNNEI. The trim removed 6 bases at V and 0 bases at J, leaving 7 bases unmatched. This CDR3 has 17 amino acids. The CDR3 reads CASSPRGTGGSYNEQFF. CDR3 bases: TGTGCCAGCAGCCCACGCGGGACAGGGGGCTCCTACAATGAGCAGTTCTTC. Supplemented by reference TRBV2 and TRBJ2-1, the full variable domain reads EPEVTQTPSHQVTQMGQEVILRCVPISNHLYFYWYRQILGQKVEFLVSFYNNEISEKSEIFDDQFSVERPDGSNFTLKIRSTKLEDSAMYFCASSPRGTGGSYNEQFFGPGTRLTVL.

In this sample, this clonotype turned up many times. J is TRBJ1-5 and V is TRBV7-9, with D maybe TRBD1 (5 bases). The CDR3 totals 15 residues. With 5 bases removed from V and 2 bases from J, the gap between germline ends came to 13 bases. Germline V gene sequence: CDR1 SEHNR, CDR2 FQNEAQ (reference sequence). The CDR3 coding sequence is TGTGCCAGCAGCCCCAAAGGGGCGGGCAATCAGCCCCAGCATTTT. Translated, it gives CASSPKGAGNQPQHF.

This clonotype was seen repeatedly, ten times or more. The chain joins TRBV29-1 to TRBJ1-3; D might be TRBD1 (6 bases). In germline, CDR1 is SQVTM, CDR2 ANQGSEA. The CDR3 has 15 residues. V lost 7 bases to trimming and J lost 4 bases, with 20 bases between them. The CDR3 reads CSAPAAGDSGNTIYF. The CDR3 nucleotides are TGCAGCGCACCAGCGGCAGGGGATTCAGGAAACACCATATATTTT.

The rearrangement uses TRBV5-1 and TRBJ2-7; 7 bases are a match to TRBD1. The CDR3 extends over 14 amino acids. Per the germline V gene, CDR1 is SGHRS and CDR2 is YFSETQ. V dropped 4 bases and J dropped 6; count of bases not matched to a gene: 10. DNA of the CDR3: TGCGCCAGCAGCACCGACTCGACAGGGTTCGAGCAGTACTTC. As protein: CASSTDSTGFEQYF.

The CDR3 bases are TGTGCCAGCAGTAGAACTCCGGGACAGCAAGAGACCCAGTACTTC. Its protein product is CASSRTPGQQETQYF. V gene TRBV7-9 combines with J gene TRBJ2-5; the match to TRBD1 covers 7 bases. The junction had 9 bases not matched to a gene; V was cut back by 6 bases and J by 2 bases. This CDR3 has 15 residues. Germline loops: CDR1 SEHNR, CDR2 FQNEAQ (reference sequence).

The J gene is TRBJ1-1, the V gene TRBV18; D remains unclear. In germline, CDR1 is KGHSH, CDR2 LQKENI. The CDR3 totals 14 residues. V gave up 4 bases and J gave up 6 bases, with 15 bases separating them. The CDR3 protein is CASSREPTSAEAFF. The CDR3 DNA follows: TGTGCCAGCTCACGGGAGCCGACGAGCGCTGAAGCTTTCTTT.

The J gene is TRBJ2-3, the V gene TRBV29-1; the D is unclear. Germline V lookup: CDR1 SQVTM, CDR2 ANQGSEA. The CDR3 totals 13 residues. Trimming stripped 4 bases from V and 4 bases from J, with 12 bases between. CDR3 sequence: CSVVWSTPDTQYF. Here the CDR3 DNA reads TGCAGCGTTGTCTGGTCGACCCCAGATACGCAGTATTTT.

This clonotype showed up many times. The chain employs TRBV20-1 and TRBJ2-1, with 8 nucleotides matching TRBD2. Trimming removed 4 bases from V and 10 bases from J; junction bases left unmatched: 9. From germline, CDR1 is DFQATT and CDR2 SNEGSKA (reference sequence). The CDR3 covers 13 residues. DNA of the CDR3: TGCAGTGCTACCGGGACTAGTGATACCGAGCAGTTCTTC. Amino acid sequence: CSATGTSDTEQFF.

The chain uses TRBV5-1 and TRBJ1-4; D ambiguous. V was cut by 0 bases and J by 7 bases, with 7 bases left in between. CDR1 SGHRS and CDR2 YFSETQ come from the germline V gene. The CDR3 runs 13 residues. The CDR3 sequence: CASSLAGLEKLFF. CDR3 coding DNA: TGCGCCAGCAGCTTGGCAGGTCTTGAAAAACTGTTTTTT.

In its sample, this clonotype was seen many times. The chain links TRBV19 to TRBJ2-7, with a possible D match to TRBD1 (6 bases). Germline V lookup: CDR1 LNHDA, CDR2 SQIVND (reference sequence). Trimming shortened V by 5 bases and J by 0 bases, and 17 bases separated the two germline ends. The CDR3 contains 16 residues. This CDR3 is CASSLATGVLSYEQYF. CDR3 nucleotide sequence: TGTGCCAGTAGTCTTGCGACAGGAGTTCTCTCCTACGAGCAGTACTTC. Filled out from reference TRBV19 and TRBJ2-7, the complete variable domain reads DGGITQSPKYLFRKEGQNVTLSCEQNLNHDAMYWYRQDPGQGLRLIYYSQIVNDFQKGDIAEGYSVSREKKESFPLTVTSAQKNPTAFYLCASSLATGVLSYEQYFGPGTRLTVT.

This clonotype was seen a handful of times. V and J are TRBV3-1 and TRBJ2-1; the match to TRBD2 covers 13 bases. The CDR3 consists of 16 residues. Germline V gene data show CDR1 as LGHDT and CDR2 as YNNKEL (reference sequence). V was pared by 3 bases and J by 8 bases, with 7 bases of the junction left unmatched. The CDR3 is CASSQLPGLAGYEQFF. The CDR3 DNA reads as TGTGCCAGCAGCCAGCTACCGGGACTAGCGGGGTATGAGCAGTTCTTC.

This clonotype appeared many times. The CDR3, as DNA: TGTGCCAGCTCCGAGGCGACGGGAGGTTTAGACGAGCAGTACTTC. Amino acid sequence: CASSEATGGLDEQYF. This chain uses TRBV18 with TRBJ2-7, with 7 positions matching TRBD2. The CDR3 spans 15 residues. Germline values: CDR1 KGHSH, CDR2 LQKENI. V lost 6 bases, J lost 5 bases, and 13 bases stayed unmatched.